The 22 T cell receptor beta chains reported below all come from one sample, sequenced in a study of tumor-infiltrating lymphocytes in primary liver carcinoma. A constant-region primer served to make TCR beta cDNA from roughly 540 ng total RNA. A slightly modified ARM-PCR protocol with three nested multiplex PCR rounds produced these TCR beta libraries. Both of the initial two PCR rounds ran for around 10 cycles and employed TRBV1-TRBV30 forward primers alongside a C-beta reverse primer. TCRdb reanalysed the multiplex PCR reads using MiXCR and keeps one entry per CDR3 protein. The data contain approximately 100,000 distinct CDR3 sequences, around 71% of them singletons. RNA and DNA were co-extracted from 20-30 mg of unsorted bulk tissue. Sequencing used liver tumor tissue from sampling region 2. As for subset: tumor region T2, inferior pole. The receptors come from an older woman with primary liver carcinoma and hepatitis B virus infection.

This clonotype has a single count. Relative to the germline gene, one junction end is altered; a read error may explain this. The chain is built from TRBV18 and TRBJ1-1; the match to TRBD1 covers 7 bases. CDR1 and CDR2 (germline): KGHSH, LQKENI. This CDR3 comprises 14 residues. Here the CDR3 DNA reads TGTGTCAGCTCACCATGGGACAGATACACTGAAGCTTTCTTT. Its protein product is CVSSPWDRYTEAFF. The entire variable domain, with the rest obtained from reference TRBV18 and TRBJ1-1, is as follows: NAGVMQNPRHLVRRRGQEARLRCSPMKGHSHVYWYRQLPEEGLKFMVYLQKENIIDESGMPKERFSAEFPKEGPSILRIQQVVRGDSAAYFCVSSPWDRYTEAFFGQGTRLTVV.

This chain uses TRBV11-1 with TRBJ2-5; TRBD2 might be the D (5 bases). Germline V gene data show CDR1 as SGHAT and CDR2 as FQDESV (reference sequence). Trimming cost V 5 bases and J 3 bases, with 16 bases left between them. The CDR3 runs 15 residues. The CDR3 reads CASSTRQAREETQYF. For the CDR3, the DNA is TGTGCCAGCAGCACACGACAAGCGAGGGAAGAGACCCAGTACTTC.

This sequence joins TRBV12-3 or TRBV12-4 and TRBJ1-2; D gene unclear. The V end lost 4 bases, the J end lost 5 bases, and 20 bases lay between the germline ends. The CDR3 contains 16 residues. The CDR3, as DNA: TGTGCCAGCAGTTCGAGAGCAGTCCCCGTTTCTTATGGCTACACCTTC. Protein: CASSSRAVPVSYGYTF.

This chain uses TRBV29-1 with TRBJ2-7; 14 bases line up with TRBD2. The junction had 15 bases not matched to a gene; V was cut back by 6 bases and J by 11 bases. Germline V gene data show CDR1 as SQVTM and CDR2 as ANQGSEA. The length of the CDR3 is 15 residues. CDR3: CSVGTSGSWAPYEYF. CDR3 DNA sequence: TGCAGCGTGGGGACTAGCGGGAGTTGGGCCCCCTACGAGTACTTC.

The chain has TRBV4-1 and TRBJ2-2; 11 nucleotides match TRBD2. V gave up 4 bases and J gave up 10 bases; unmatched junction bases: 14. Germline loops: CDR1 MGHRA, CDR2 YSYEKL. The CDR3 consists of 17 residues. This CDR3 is CASSRETSGRGKEELFF. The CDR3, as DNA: TGCGCCAGCAGCCGGGAAACTAGCGGGAGAGGGAAGGAGGAGCTGTTTTTT.

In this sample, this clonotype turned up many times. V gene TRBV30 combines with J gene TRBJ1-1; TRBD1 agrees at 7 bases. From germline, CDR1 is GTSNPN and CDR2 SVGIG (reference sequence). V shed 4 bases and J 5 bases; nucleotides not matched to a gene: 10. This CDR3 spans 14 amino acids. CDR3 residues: CAWMQGGSGTEAFF. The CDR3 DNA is TGTGCCTGGATGCAGGGGGGATCGGGGACTGAAGCTTTCTTT. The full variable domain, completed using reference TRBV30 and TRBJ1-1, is SQTIHQWPATLVQPVGSPLSLECTVEGTSNPNLYWYRQAAGRGLQLLFYSVGIGQISSEVPQNLSASRPQDRQFILSSKKLLLSDSGFYLCAWMQGGSGTEAFFGQGTRLTVV.

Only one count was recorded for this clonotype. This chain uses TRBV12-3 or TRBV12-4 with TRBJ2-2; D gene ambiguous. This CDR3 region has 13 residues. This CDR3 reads CVNSFRNTGELFF. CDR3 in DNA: TGTGTCAACAGTTTCAGGAACACCGGGGAGCTGTTTTTT.

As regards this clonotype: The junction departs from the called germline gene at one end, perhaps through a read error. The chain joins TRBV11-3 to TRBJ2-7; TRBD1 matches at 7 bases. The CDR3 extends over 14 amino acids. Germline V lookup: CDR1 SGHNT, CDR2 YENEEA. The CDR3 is CASSLSGQEHEQHF. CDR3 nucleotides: TGTGCCAGCAGCTTAAGCGGACAGGAGCACGAGCAGCACTTC.

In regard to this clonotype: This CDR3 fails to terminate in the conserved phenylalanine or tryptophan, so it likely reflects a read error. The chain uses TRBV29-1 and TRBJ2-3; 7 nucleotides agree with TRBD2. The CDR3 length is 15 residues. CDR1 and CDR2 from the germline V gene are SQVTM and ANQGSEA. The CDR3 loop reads CSVENQRGSTDTQYL. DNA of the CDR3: TGCAGCGTTGAAAACCAGCGGGGCTCCACAGATACACAGTATTTA.

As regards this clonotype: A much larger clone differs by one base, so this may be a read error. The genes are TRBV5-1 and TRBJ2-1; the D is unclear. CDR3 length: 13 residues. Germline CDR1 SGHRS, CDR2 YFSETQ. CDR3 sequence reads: CTTRRSSYNEQFF. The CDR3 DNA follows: TGCACCACCCGCCGAAGCTCCTACAATGAGCAGTTCTTC.

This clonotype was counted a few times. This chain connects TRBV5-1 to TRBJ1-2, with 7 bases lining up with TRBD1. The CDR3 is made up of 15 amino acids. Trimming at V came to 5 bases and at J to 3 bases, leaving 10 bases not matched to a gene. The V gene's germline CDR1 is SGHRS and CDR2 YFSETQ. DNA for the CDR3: TGCGCCAGCAGTCCTGGGGACAGCAAGTACTATGGCTACACCTTC. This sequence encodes CASSPGDSKYYGYTF.

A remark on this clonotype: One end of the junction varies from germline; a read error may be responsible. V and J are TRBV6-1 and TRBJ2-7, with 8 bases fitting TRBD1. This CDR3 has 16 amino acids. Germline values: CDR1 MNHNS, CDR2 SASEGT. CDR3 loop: CASSEMGQGAAYEQYF. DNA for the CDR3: TGTGCCAGCAGTGAAATGGGGCAGGGGGCAGCGTACGAGCAGTATTTC.

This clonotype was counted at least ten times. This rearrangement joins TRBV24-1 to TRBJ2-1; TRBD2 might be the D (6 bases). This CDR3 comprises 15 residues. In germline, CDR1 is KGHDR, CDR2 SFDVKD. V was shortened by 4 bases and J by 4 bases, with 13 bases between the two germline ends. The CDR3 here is CATSELSGKYNEQFF. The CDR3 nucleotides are TGTGCCACCAGTGAACTTAGCGGCAAGTACAATGAGCAGTTCTTC.

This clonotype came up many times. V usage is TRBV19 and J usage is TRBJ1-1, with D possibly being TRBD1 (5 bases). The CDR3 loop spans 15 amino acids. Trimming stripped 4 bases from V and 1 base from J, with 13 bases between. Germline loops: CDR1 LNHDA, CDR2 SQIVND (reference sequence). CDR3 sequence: CASSSSRQRNTEAFF. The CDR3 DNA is TGTGCCAGTAGTAGCTCTCGACAGAGGAACACTGAAGCTTTCTTT. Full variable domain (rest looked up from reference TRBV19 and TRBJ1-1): DGGITQSPKYLFRKEGQNVTLSCEQNLNHDAMYWYRQDPGQGLRLIYYSQIVNDFQKGDIAEGYSVSREKKESFPLTVTSAQKNPTAFYLCASSSSRQRNTEAFFGQGTRLTVV.

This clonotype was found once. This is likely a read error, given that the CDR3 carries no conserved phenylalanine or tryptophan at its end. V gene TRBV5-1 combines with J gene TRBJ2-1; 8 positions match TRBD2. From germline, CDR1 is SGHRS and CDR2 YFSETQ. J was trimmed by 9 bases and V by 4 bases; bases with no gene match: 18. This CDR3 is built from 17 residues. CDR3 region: CASSLRIIAGGSTEQFL. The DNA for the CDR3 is TGCGCCAGCAGCCTGAGGATTATCGCGGGAGGCAGCACTGAGCAGTTCTTA.

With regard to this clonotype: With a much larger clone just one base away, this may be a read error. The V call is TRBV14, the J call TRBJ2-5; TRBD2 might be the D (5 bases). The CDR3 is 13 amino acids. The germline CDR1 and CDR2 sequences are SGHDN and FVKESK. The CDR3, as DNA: TGTGCCAGCAGCCAAGGTATCTGGGAGAACCAGTACTTC. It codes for CASSQGIWENQYF. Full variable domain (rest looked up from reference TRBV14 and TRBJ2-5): EAGVTQFPSHSVIEKGQTVTLRCDPISGHDNLYWYRRVMGKEIKFLLHFVKESKQDESGMPNNRFLAERTGGTYSTLKVQPAELEDSGVYFCASSQGIWENQYFGPGTRLLVL.

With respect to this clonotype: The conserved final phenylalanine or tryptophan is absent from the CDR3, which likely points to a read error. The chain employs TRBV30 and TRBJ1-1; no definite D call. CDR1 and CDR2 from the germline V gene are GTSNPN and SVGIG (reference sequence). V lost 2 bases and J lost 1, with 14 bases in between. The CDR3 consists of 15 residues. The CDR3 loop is CAWSPAGAENTEAFS. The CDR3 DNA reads TGTGCCTGGAGTCCGGCAGGAGCCGAGAACACTGAAGCTTTCTCT.

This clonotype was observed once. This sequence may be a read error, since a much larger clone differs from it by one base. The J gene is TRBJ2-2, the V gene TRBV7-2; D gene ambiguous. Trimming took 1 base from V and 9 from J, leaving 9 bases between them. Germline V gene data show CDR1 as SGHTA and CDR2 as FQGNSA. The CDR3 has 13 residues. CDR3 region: CASSLEVHRELFF. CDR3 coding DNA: TGTGCCAGCAGCTTAGAAGTTCACAGGGAGCTGTTTTTT.

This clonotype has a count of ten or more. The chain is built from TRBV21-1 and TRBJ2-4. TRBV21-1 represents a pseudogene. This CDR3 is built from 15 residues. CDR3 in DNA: TGTGCCAGCAGCAAACCAGTTCTAGCCAAAAACATTCAGTACTTC. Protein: CASSKPVLAKNIQYF.

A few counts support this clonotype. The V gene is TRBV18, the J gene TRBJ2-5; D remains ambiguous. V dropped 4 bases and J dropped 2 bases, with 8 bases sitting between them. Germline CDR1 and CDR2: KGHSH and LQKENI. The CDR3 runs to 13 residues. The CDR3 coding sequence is TGTGCCAGCTCACGGGCCAGACAAGAGACCCAGTACTTC. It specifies CASSRARQETQYF.

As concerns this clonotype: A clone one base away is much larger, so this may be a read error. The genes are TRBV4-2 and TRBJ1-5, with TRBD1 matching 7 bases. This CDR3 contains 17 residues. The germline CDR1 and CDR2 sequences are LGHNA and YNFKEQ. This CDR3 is CVSSQDPGQELGQPQHF. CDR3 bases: TGTGTCAGCAGCCAAGACCCCGGACAGGAGCTGGGTCAGCCCCAGCATTTT.

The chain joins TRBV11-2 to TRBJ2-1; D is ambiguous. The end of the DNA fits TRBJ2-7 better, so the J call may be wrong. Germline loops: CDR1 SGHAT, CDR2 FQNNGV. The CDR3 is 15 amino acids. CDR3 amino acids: CASSLDSNSYNEQYF. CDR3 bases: TGTGCCAGCAGCTTAGATAGTAACTCCTACAATGAGCAGTACTTC.